The 27 T cell receptor beta chains below come from one sample, sequenced in a study of beta chain features in type 1 diabetes. The sequenced template was cDNA made from the entire isolated RNA. Clones were sequenced by immunoSEQ multiplex PCR, and TCRdb holds only the in-frame ones, with some missing. The table has some 140,000 clones, about 10% seen once; the top ten hold 0.6% to 0.85%. Sequenced: central memory CD4+ T cells from blood. All receptors come from a man aged 18-30 years in good health.

J is TRBJ2-5 and V is TRBV7-2; 9 bases align to TRBD2. CDR1 is SGHTA, CDR2 FQGNSA, per germline. There are 17 residues in the CDR3. Trimming cost V 1 base and J 5 bases; bases outside gene matches: 11. DNA of the CDR3: TGTGCCAGCAGCTTAGGATCTCTAGCGGGGAGAAGCGAGACCCAGTACTTC. It is translated as CASSLGSLAGRSETQYF.

The chain has TRBV30 and TRBJ2-5; 7 nucleotides match TRBD1. In germline, CDR1 is GTSNPN, CDR2 SVGIG (reference sequence). V was clipped by 3 bases and J by 3 bases; unmatched bases: 10. The CDR3 is 15 amino acids. The CDR3 DNA reads TGTGCCTGGAGGCGTCTGGGGACAGACAAAGAGACCCAGTACTTC. This sequence encodes CAWRRLGTDKETQYF. The complete variable domain, with remaining parts taken from reference TRBV30 and TRBJ2-5, reads SQTIHQWPATLVQPVGSPLSLECTVEGTSNPNLYWYRQAAGRGLQLLFYSVGIGQISSEVPQNLSASRPQDRQFILSSKKLLLSDSGFYLCAWRRLGTDKETQYFGPGTRLLVL.

V and J are TRBV11-2 and TRBJ2-7, with a tentative D call TRBD2 (5 bases). From germline, CDR1 is SGHAT and CDR2 FQNNGV. Deletions cut 0 bases from V and 7 bases from J, with 16 bases between. There are 15 residues in the CDR3. The CDR3 DNA is TGTGCCAGCAGCTTAGATAGGACTCCGGCCGGGGAGCAGTACTTC. Protein product: CASSLDRTPAGEQYF.

CDR3 in DNA: TGTGCCAGCAGAATTGGCAGGGCATTGGCCGGGGAGCTGTTTTTT. It yields the protein CASRIGRALAGELFF. The chain couples TRBV2 to TRBJ2-2, with D tentatively TRBD1 (5 bases). Germline V gene sequence: CDR1 SNHLY, CDR2 FYNNEI. The CDR3 length is 15 residues. V shed 6 bases and J shed 6 bases, with 17 bases lying between them.

The sample holds a few counts of this clone. The CDR3 DNA follows: TGTGCCAGCAGCGCTAGCGGGGGAGAGCAAGAGACCCAGTACTTC. As protein: CASSASGGEQETQYF. This chain joins TRBV7-2 and TRBJ2-5; TRBD2 matches 10 bases. The V gene's germline CDR1 is SGHTA and CDR2 FQGNSA. V shed 5 bases and J 2 bases; nucleotides not matched to a gene: 5. The CDR3 is 15 amino acids.

The table lists this clone with a few counts. The rearrangement links TRBV2 to TRBJ2-7; 8 bases match TRBD1. Losses at the gene ends were 5 bases for V and 3 bases for J; bases not matched to a gene: 6. CDR3 length equals 14 residues. The germline CDR1 and CDR2 sequences are SNHLY and FYNNEI. CDR3 coding DNA: TGTGCCAGCAGTTTGAGACAGGGGTTCTACGAGCAGTACTTC. Protein sequence: CASSLRQGFYEQYF. Full variable domain (outside the CDR3, taken from reference TRBV2 and TRBJ2-7): EPEVTQTPSHQVTQMGQEVILRCVPISNHLYFYWYRQILGQKVEFLVSFYNNEISEKSEIFDDQFSVERPDGSNFTLKIRSTKLEDSAMYFCASSLRQGFYEQYFGPGTRLTVT.

The table lists this clone with many counts. V and J are TRBV27 and TRBJ2-5; tentatively, D is TRBD2 (5 bases). Germline-derived CDR1 and CDR2 are MNHEY and SMNVEV (reference sequence). This CDR3 is 14 amino acids long. Between the trimmed V and J ends, which lost 6 bases and 5 bases, there was a span of 16 bases. The DNA of the CDR3 is TGTGCCAGCAGGCCCACTAGTTCGAGGGAGACCCAGTACTTC. This encodes CASRPTSSRETQYF.

The chain recombines TRBV7-9 with TRBJ1-6; D unclear. V lost 3 bases to trimming and J lost 8 bases, with 5 bases between them. The CDR3 has 12 amino acids. Germline V CDR1 and CDR2: SEHNR, FQNEAQ (reference sequence). CDR3 sequence (DNA): TGTGCCAGCAGCTTTGCAGATTCACCCCTCCACTTT. Its translation is CASSFADSPLHF.

The genes are TRBV30 and TRBJ1-1; weak D call: TRBD1 (5 bases). The germline V gene encodes CDR1 GTSNPN and CDR2 SVGIG (reference sequence). The V end was cut by 2 bases, the J end by 3 bases, with 10 bases between. The CDR3 consists of 13 residues. The CDR3 here is CAWSLGGDTEAFF. In DNA form, the CDR3 reads TGTGCCTGGAGTCTTGGGGGGGACACTGAAGCTTTCTTT.

This clone has only a few counts. The chain combines TRBV5-6 with TRBJ1-5; perhaps TRBD1 as D (5 bases). Germline-derived CDR1 and CDR2 are SGHDT and YYEEEE. V dropped 2 bases and J dropped 11 bases, with 17 bases sitting between them. CDR3 length: 14 residues. CDR3 bases: TGTGCCAGCAGCTTCCGGGACGGGAGCAGGTCCCAGCATTTT. This translates into CASSFRDGSRSQHF.

This clone was counted only a few times. This sequence joins TRBV7-8 and TRBJ1-1; 10 nucleotides agree with TRBD1. Germline loops: CDR1 SGHVS, CDR2 FQNEAQ. This CDR3 has 16 amino acids. V shed 5 bases, J shed 4 bases, and the junction held 10 bases outside the gene matches. The CDR3 reads CASSPRGTGVLTEAFF. DNA of the CDR3: TGTGCCAGCAGCCCTAGAGGGACAGGGGTTCTCACTGAAGCTTTCTTT.

The V call is TRBV5-6, the J call TRBJ2-3; 9 nucleotides align to TRBD1. Germline CDR1 SGHDT, CDR2 YYEEEE. Germline trimming cut 4 bases from V and 6 bases from J; bases unmatched to any gene: 3. This CDR3 comprises 13 residues. For the CDR3, the DNA is TGTGCCAGCAGCGGGGACAGGGCGGATACGCAGTATTTT. This codes for CASSGDRADTQYF.

V and J are TRBV27 and TRBJ1-1; 7 bases align to TRBD1. J was trimmed by 9 bases and V by 4 bases; bases with no gene match: 11. The CDR3 is 14 amino acids. Per the germline V gene, CDR1 is MNHEY and CDR2 is SMNVEV (reference sequence). CDR3 DNA: TGTGCCAGCAGTTCGCATCGGGACAGTAGTAAAGCTTTCTTT. Its translation is CASSSHRDSSKAFF.

The CDR3 sequence is CASSLTAVGQFF. Written as DNA, the CDR3 is TGTGCCAGCAGCTTAACAGCGGTCGGTCAGTTCTTC. The chain recombines TRBV7-2 with TRBJ2-1, with a weak D call TRBD2 (5 bases). V was pared by 2 bases and J by 13 bases, with 12 bases between. Per the germline V gene, CDR1 is SGHTA and CDR2 is FQGNSA. The CDR3 spans 12 residues.

The V call is TRBV7-2, the J call TRBJ2-1; 10 nucleotides align to TRBD1. The CDR3 totals 14 residues. Looked up from germline, CDR1 is SGHTA and CDR2 is FQGNSA. The J segment lost 8 bases and the V segment lost 5 bases, leaving 6 bases of the junction unmatched. CDR3 DNA sequence: TGTGCCAGCAGCCGGGACAGGGGTCAGGATGAGCAGTTCTTC. Protein sequence: CASSRDRGQDEQFF.

This clone was seen a handful of times. V and J are TRBV6-5 and TRBJ2-3; TRBD2 might be the D (6 bases). This CDR3 contains 15 residues. Germline V lookup: CDR1 MNHEY, CDR2 SVGAGI. V was clipped by 2 bases and J by 0 bases, with 9 bases between them. CDR3 sequence reads: CASSYRAGSTDTQYF. In nucleotides, the CDR3 is TGTGCCAGCAGTTACCGGGCGGGGAGCACAGATACGCAGTATTTT.

This clone was counted a few times. The chain carries TRBV28 and TRBJ1-3; no clear D. The CDR3 consists of 12 residues. V gave up 5 bases and J gave up 3 bases, with 5 bases separating them. CDR1 is MDHEN and CDR2 is SYDVKM in the germline V gene. The chain's CDR3 is CASSQLGNTIYF. The CDR3 DNA reads TGTGCCAGCAGTCAACTTGGAAACACCATATATTTT.

V usage is TRBV4-3 and J usage is TRBJ2-5, with 9 bases lining up with TRBD2. J lost 5 bases, V lost 0 bases, and 10 bases had no gene match. CDR1 LGHNA and CDR2 YSLEER come from the germline V gene. The CDR3 has 17 amino acids. In nucleotides, the CDR3 is TGCGCCAGCAGCCAAGAACGAACAGCGGGGGGCGGGGAGACCCAGTACTTC. Translation: CASSQERTAGGGETQYF.

The chain joins TRBV4-2 to TRBJ1-2; possible D gene TRBD1, 5 bases. In germline, CDR1 is LGHNA, CDR2 YNFKEQ. This CDR3 has 15 amino acids. Trimming took off 4 bases at V and 6 bases at J, with 18 bases between the two ends. The CDR3, as DNA: TGTGCCAGCAGCCCATCGCGGGGGGTAGTCGATGGCTACACCTTC. This gives the protein CASSPSRGVVDGYTF.

This clone has a handful of counts. The genes are TRBV11-2 and TRBJ2-1, with D tentatively TRBD1 (5 bases). CDR1 is SGHAT and CDR2 is FQNNGV in the germline V gene. This CDR3 comprises 11 residues. Trimming took off 0 bases at V and 15 bases at J, with 9 bases between the two ends. The CDR3 here is CASSLERTPFF. The CDR3 region has the DNA TGTGCCAGCAGCTTAGAGCGGACACCGTTCTTC.

The chain couples TRBV6-5 to TRBJ2-2, with D possibly TRBD1 on 5 matching bases. The germline CDR1 and CDR2 sequences are MNHEY and SVGAGI. CDR3 length equals 15 residues. V was trimmed by 3 bases and J by 4 bases, leaving 12 bases between them. CDR3 amino acids: CASSYEGVSTGELFF. CDR3 nucleotides: TGTGCCAGCAGTTATGAAGGGGTTAGCACCGGGGAGCTGTTTTTT.

This clone was seen a handful of times. The V and J genes are TRBV9 and TRBJ2-2, with 11 bases that match TRBD2. CDR1 and CDR2 from the germline V gene are SGDLS and YYNGEE. The CDR3 totals 16 residues. The ends lost 3 bases at V and 7 bases at J; junction bases unmatched: 8. Here the CDR3 DNA reads TGTGCCAGCAGCGCCAATAGCGGGGGGGCGGTCGGGGAGCTGTTTTTT. As protein: CASSANSGGAVGELFF.

This chain connects TRBV4-1 to TRBJ2-1, with D possibly TRBD2 on 6 matching bases. The CDR3 is 19 residues long. The germline CDR1 and CDR2 sequences are MGHRA and YSYEKL. V lost 3 bases and J lost 4, with 25 bases in between. The CDR3 loop is CASSQPDSLGTAGYNEQFF. CDR3 nucleotide sequence: TGCGCCAGCAGCCAGCCCGACAGCCTAGGGACGGCGGGGTACAATGAGCAGTTCTTC.

CDR3 region: CASSIGAGAAKNIQYF. The CDR3, as DNA: TGTGCCAGTAGTATTGGGGCGGGGGCGGCCAAAAACATTCAGTACTTC. This rearrangement joins TRBV19 to TRBJ2-4; a possible D gene is TRBD2 (7 bases). Between the trimmed V and J ends, which lost 3 bases and 1 base, there was a span of 13 bases. The CDR3 totals 16 residues. Germline values: CDR1 LNHDA, CDR2 SQIVND (reference sequence).

The chain employs TRBV5-4 and TRBJ1-2, with D unresolved. CDR3 length: 14 residues. V was cut by 0 bases and J by 7 bases, with 13 bases left in between. Germline CDR1 and CDR2: SGHNT and YYREEE (reference sequence). The CDR3 here is CASSLEISEGGYTF. CDR3 coding DNA: TGTGCCAGCAGCTTGGAAATAAGTGAGGGTGGCTACACCTTC.

The chain joins TRBV7-9 to TRBJ2-5; D is possibly TRBD2 (5 bases). This CDR3 has 15 amino acids. Trimming pared 3 bases from V and 3 bases from J, leaving 14 bases between. The germline V gene encodes CDR1 SEHNR and CDR2 FQNEAQ (reference sequence). CDR3 nucleotides: TGTGCCAGCAGCTTCGGCCGGTTGGAGGAAGAGACCCAGTACTTC. Its protein product is CASSFGRLEEETQYF.

This clone occurred a few times. V usage is TRBV6-5 and J usage is TRBJ2-5; D might be TRBD2 (6 bases). Trimming stripped 0 bases from V and 7 bases from J, with 9 bases between. The CDR3 consists of 13 residues. CDR1 and CDR2 from the germline V gene are MNHEY and SVGAGI. The CDR3 sequence is CASSYSVEGTQYF. In nucleotides, the CDR3 is TGTGCCAGCAGTTACTCGGTGGAGGGGACCCAGTACTTC.